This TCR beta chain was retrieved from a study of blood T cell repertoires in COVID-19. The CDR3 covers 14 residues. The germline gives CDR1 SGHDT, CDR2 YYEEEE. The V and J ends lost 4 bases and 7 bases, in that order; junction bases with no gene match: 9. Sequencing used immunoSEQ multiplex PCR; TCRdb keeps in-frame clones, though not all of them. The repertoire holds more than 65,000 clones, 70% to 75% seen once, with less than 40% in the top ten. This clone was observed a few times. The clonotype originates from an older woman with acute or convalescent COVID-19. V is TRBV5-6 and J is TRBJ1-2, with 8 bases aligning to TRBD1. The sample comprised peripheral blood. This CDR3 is CASSRLTGEGGYTF. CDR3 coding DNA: TGTGCCAGCAGCCGATTGACAGGGGAAGGTGGCTACACCTTC. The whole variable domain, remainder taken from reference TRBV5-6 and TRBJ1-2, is DAGVTQSPTHLIKTRGQQVTLRCSPKSGHDTVSWYQQALGQGPQFIFQYYEEEERQRGNFPDRFSGHQFPNYSSELNVNALLLGDSALYLCASSRLTGEGGYTFGSGTRLTVV.